Following are 20 T cell receptor beta chains from one sample sequenced in a study of post-analysis software for immune sequencing data. The TCR beta cDNA libraries carried unique molecular identifiers. Via MiXCR, TCRdb re-called the PCR reads, giving one row per CDR3 protein. This table holds about 160,000 distinct CDR3 sequences, around 36% found once. The sample in question was blood, obtained after autologous hematopoietic stem cell transplantation. These receptor sequences come from a girl aged 5-17 years with multiple sclerosis.

The chain combines TRBV20-1 with TRBJ2-4; D ambiguous. The end of the DNA is better explained by TRBJ2-7, so the J call may be wrong. Germline CDR1 reads DFQATT; CDR2 reads SNEGSKA (reference sequence). This CDR3 contains 16 residues. DNA for the CDR3: TGCAGTGCTAGAGATCAAAAAAGGACGGCCACCTACGAGCAGTACTTC. This translates into CSARDQKRTATYEQYF.

The V call is TRBV18, the J call TRBJ2-5; D is perhaps TRBD1 (5 bases). V was shortened by 6 bases and J by 2 bases, with 16 bases between the two germline ends. Germline assignment: CDR1 KGHSH and CDR2 LQKENI. The CDR3 loop spans 15 amino acids. The CDR3 loop is CASSPPAGIQETQYF. The CDR3 bases are TGTGCCAGCTCTCCCCCGGCAGGGATTCAAGAGACCCAGTACTTC.

V is TRBV7-2 and J is TRBJ2-1; TRBD1 agrees at 7 bases. Per germline, CDR1 SGHTA and CDR2 FQGNSA. CDR3 length equals 18 residues. The V and J ends lost 1 base and 12 bases, in that order; junction bases with no gene match: 21. CDR3 DNA sequence: TGTGCCAGCAGCTTAGAACGTAGCTGGCTACAGGGGCCCACAGGGCAGTTCTTC. Its translation is CASSLERSWLQGPTGQFF.

The V call is TRBV7-2, the J call TRBJ1-2; TRBD1 might be the D (5 bases). Trimming shortened V by 2 bases and J by 4 bases, and 11 bases separated the two germline ends. The CDR3 loop spans 14 amino acids. The germline V gene has CDR1 SGHTA and CDR2 FQGNSA. CDR3 coding DNA: TGTGCCAGCAGCTTAAGAAGACAGACCTATGGCTACACCTTC. Its translation: CASSLRRQTYGYTF.

The rearrangement links TRBV27 to TRBJ1-1, with D maybe TRBD1 (5 bases). The CDR3 loop spans 14 amino acids. Deletions cut 4 bases from V and 11 bases from J, with 20 bases between. Germline values: CDR1 MNHEY, CDR2 SMNVEV (reference sequence). This CDR3 reads CASSSRGLGVGAFF. The CDR3 nucleotides read TGTGCCAGCAGTTCGAGGGGACTCGGGGTAGGTGCTTTCTTT.

The V gene is TRBV4-1, the J gene TRBJ1-4; D gene ambiguous. The V gene lost 0 bases and the J gene lost 7 bases, with 15 bases spanning the gap. Germline-derived CDR1 and CDR2 are MGHRA and YSYEKL. The CDR3 is 16 residues long. The CDR3 loop reads CASSQDRTGKAEKLFF. The DNA for the CDR3 is TGCGCCAGCAGCCAAGATCGGACGGGAAAGGCTGAAAAACTGTTTTTT.

The chain has TRBV28 and TRBJ2-1, with a weak D call TRBD1 (6 bases). The CDR3 loop spans 14 amino acids. In germline, CDR1 is MDHEN, CDR2 SYDVKM. V was shortened by 6 bases and J by 6 bases, with 15 bases between the two germline ends. CDR3 in DNA: TGTGCCAGCAGGCCCCCAGGGGTGAGCAATGAGCAGTTCTTC. This encodes CASRPPGVSNEQFF.

The sample holds a few counts of this clonotype. The rearrangement uses TRBV27 and TRBJ2-7; D gene uncertain. Germline V gives CDR1 MNHEY, CDR2 SMNVEV (reference sequence). V lost 0 bases and J lost 5, with 8 bases in between. This CDR3 contains 13 residues. The CDR3 spells CASSLSSLDEQYF. In DNA, the CDR3 is TGTGCCAGCAGTTTATCGTCCCTGGACGAGCAGTACTTC.

Turning to this clonotype: A much larger clone sits a single nucleotide away, making a read error possible. The genes are TRBV12-5 and TRBJ2-7; 7 bases agree with TRBD2. From germline, CDR1 is LGHNT and CDR2 FRNRAP. V trimming: 6 bases; J trimming: 12 bases; junction bases outside the gene matches: 11. This CDR3 is built from 12 residues. As DNA, the CDR3 is TGTGCTAGTGGGAGGGAGGGAGAGACCCGGTACTTC. As protein: CASGREGETRYF.

The chain combines TRBV28 with TRBJ1-1, with 8 bases identical to TRBD1. The CDR3 totals 14 residues. V lost 8 bases to trimming and J lost 1 base; unmatched junction nucleotides: 6. The germline V gene has CDR1 MDHEN and CDR2 SYDVKM. CDR3 in DNA: TGTGCCAGCTGTACCGGGACAGGGAACACTGAAGCTTTCTTT. Amino acids: CASCTGTGNTEAFF.

The rearrangement uses TRBV27 and TRBJ2-7, with D possibly being TRBD2 (6 bases). Germline CDR1 is MNHEY and CDR2 is SMNVEV (reference sequence). This CDR3 is 15 amino acids long. Trimming stripped 6 bases from V and 7 bases from J, with 22 bases between. The CDR3 DNA sequence: TGTGCCAGCAGGGTTTCGTCCGGGGCCGGGGGAGAGCAGTACTTC. It translates to CASRVSSGAGGEQYF.

The CDR3 coding sequence is TGTGCCAGCAGGCCCGGACTAGCGGGAGCCGGAAGCACAGATACGCAGTATTTT. Translating it yields CASRPGLAGAGSTDTQYF. The chain joins TRBV2 to TRBJ2-3; 13 positions agree with TRBD2. The CDR3 runs 18 residues. Germline trimming cut 6 bases from V and 0 bases from J; bases unmatched to any gene: 9. The V gene's germline CDR1 is SNHLY and CDR2 FYNNEI.

This clonotype was observed a handful of times. This chain uses TRBV20-1 with TRBJ2-5; 11 nucleotides line up with TRBD1. The CDR3 runs 14 residues. The V and J ends lost 4 bases and 4 bases, in that order; junction bases with no gene match: 5. Per germline, CDR1 DFQATT and CDR2 SNEGSKA (reference sequence). The CDR3 loop reads CSAIGTGGTETQYF. In DNA form, the CDR3 reads TGCAGTGCTATAGGGACAGGGGGAACAGAGACCCAGTACTTC.

The chain joins TRBV11-3 to TRBJ1-4, with D possibly TRBD1 on 5 matching bases. The CDR3 covers 14 residues. Trimming left V 1 base short and J 3 bases short, with 6 bases between. CDR1 is SGHNT and CDR2 is YENEEA in the germline V gene. The CDR3 sequence is CASSLGGANEKLFF. In DNA, the CDR3 is TGTGCCAGCAGCTTAGGGGGCGCTAATGAAAAACTGTTTTTT.

For this clonotype: A clone one base away is much larger, so this may be a read error. The rearrangement uses TRBV7-6 and TRBJ2-3; 15 nucleotides align to TRBD2. CDR3 length equals 18 residues. Germline CDR1 reads SGHVS; CDR2 reads FNYEAQ. CDR3 nucleotides: TGTGCCAGCAGCTCGGGACTAGCGGGAGGAGTAAGCACAGATACGCGGTATTTT. This codes for CASSSGLAGGVSTDTRYF.

The J gene is TRBJ1-2, the V gene TRBV7-2; D is unclear. Trimming pared 7 bases from V and 6 bases from J, leaving 12 bases between. The CDR3 has 12 residues. The germline V gene has CDR1 SGHTA and CDR2 FQGNSA. This CDR3 reads CASNPRTDGYTF. The CDR3 bases are TGTGCCAGCAACCCGCGGACGGATGGCTACACCTTC.

The rearrangement joins TRBV20-1 to TRBJ2-1; 13 bases are shared with TRBD2. Trimming took 0 bases from V and 9 from J; bases not matched to a gene: 8. The CDR3 loop spans 16 amino acids. Germline V gives CDR1 DFQATT, CDR2 SNEGSKA (reference sequence). CDR3 region: CSAREWTSGSSGEQFF. The CDR3 DNA follows: TGCAGTGCTAGAGAGTGGACTAGCGGGAGTAGTGGTGAGCAGTTCTTC.

This clonotype appeared a few times. The chain joins TRBV20-1 to TRBJ1-2, with TRBD1 as a possible D gene (5 bases). This CDR3 region has 13 residues. Germline values: CDR1 DFQATT, CDR2 SNEGSKA (reference sequence). The DNA of the CDR3 is TGCACGCCCGCGGGGACGGAGAACTATGGCTACACCTTC. This codes for CTPAGTENYGYTF.

This clonotype was seen at least ten times. The rearrangement uses TRBV7-9 and TRBJ2-7; D gene unclear. CDR3 size: 11 residues. Looked up from germline, CDR1 is SEHNR and CDR2 is FQNEAQ (reference sequence). The V end was cut by 4 bases, the J end by 5 bases, with 6 bases between. For the CDR3, the DNA is TGTGCCAGCAGCTCCGATCACGAGCAGTACTTC. Residues: CASSSDHEQYF.

The sample holds a few counts of this clonotype. The chain uses TRBV18 and TRBJ2-1; 8 bases are a match to TRBD2. Trimming removed 2 bases from V and 5 bases from J; junction bases left unmatched: 5. The CDR3 sequence is 15 residues long. CDR1 KGHSH and CDR2 LQKENI come from the germline V gene. DNA for the CDR3: TGTGCCAGCTCACCAGCAGCGGGAGCCCACAATGAGCAGTTCTTC. This translates into CASSPAAGAHNEQFF.